This TCR beta chain is from a study of spatial heterogeneity in lung cancer. The wider study: Across the raw uncorrected reads, a unique TCR and UMI combination was observed, on average, more than ten times. Study-level points and caveats: Ubiquitous expanded tumor TCRs were seen in blood more at resection than at follow-up.

Every TCR cDNA molecule bore its own unique molecular identifier. MiXCR, applied by TCRdb to the 5' RACE reads, yields one record per CDR3 protein. The sample records tens of thousands of distinct CDR3 sequences, roughly 6.5% being singletons. The time point was: sample taken at primary tumor resection. No cells were sorted before sequencing. The whole RNA sequenced was extracted from tumor, nontumor lung or frozen PBMC. The donors, 70 or so patients with untreated early-stage non-small cell lung cancer, provided the samples. The germline V gene encodes CDR1 MNHEY and CDR2 SVGEGT. The CDR3 is made up of 13 amino acids. The trim removed 7 bases at V and 7 bases at J, leaving 7 bases unmatched. In its sample, this clonotype was seen many times. Its antigen is still unknown.

The sample here was PBMCs, taken at surgery. The sequence was collected from a female donor with early-stage non-small cell lung cancer. The chain has TRBV6-2 or TRBV6-3 and TRBJ2-7, with 10 bases identical to TRBD2. The CDR3 nucleotides read TGTGCCAGCAACCTACTAGCGGGGCGGGAGCAGTACTTC. Its translation is CASNLLAGREQYF.